A selection of T cell receptor beta chains follows, all from one sample in a study of a mutant IDH1 vaccine in newly diagnosed glioma. These TCRs are of unknown antigen specificity. Measured with immunoSEQ multiplex PCR; TCRdb has only the in-frame clones, and not every one. The data contain tens of thousands of clones, around 93% of them singletons. The source was PBMCs, collected from a glioma patient whose treatment included an IDH1 peptide vaccine. These receptors originate from a man aged 50 to 60 with glioma. Each CDR3 is given with its conserved first and last residue. The D gene is left open where the match is weak. Where a row states a size, it is once, few, many or the class of an expanded clone; other rows omit it.

j_call d_call clone_size v_call cdr3_nt cdr3_aa
TRBJ1-5 TRBD1 NA TRBV6-1 TGTGCCAGCAGTGTGGACAGGGCGATCAATCAGCCCCAGCATTTT CASSVDRAINQPQHF
TRBJ1-3 NA NA TRBV4-2 TGTGCCAGCAGCCTCGGGAGCTCTGGAAACACCATATATTTT CASSLGSSGNTIYF
TRBJ1-2 TRBD1 NA TRBV15 TGTGCCACCAGCAGTCGCCAGACAGGGGAAGGCTACACCTTC CATSSRQTGEGYTF
TRBJ2-5 NA NA TRBV7-8 TGTGCCAGCAGCTTAGCGATCGAGACCCAGTACTTC CASSLAIETQYF
TRBJ1-1 NA few TRBV6-5 TGTGCCAGCATTCGAGATGGATCGAACACTGAAGCTTTCTTT CASIRDGSNTEAFF
TRBJ2-7 NA NA TRBV6-5 TGTGCCAGCAGTTCTACCTCGACTAGAAGCCCCTACGAGCAGTACTTC CASSSTSTRSPYEQYF
TRBJ2-1 NA NA TRBV5-6 TGTGCCAGCAGCTTAAACAGGGTCCGGTTCTTC CASSLNRVRFF
TRBJ1-1 NA NA TRBV5-1 TGCGCCAGCAGCCCGGGGAAGGCCGTAAACACTGAAGCTTTCTTT CASSPGKAVNTEAFF
TRBJ2-2 TRBD2 NA TRBV19 TGTGCCAGTAGAATCGGGGGGGCTTCCGGGGAGCTGTTTTTT CASRIGGASGELFF
TRBJ1-2 TRBD1 NA TRBV27 TGTGCCAGCAGACAGGGGCATAACTCTAACTATGGCTACACCTTC CASRQGHNSNYGYTF
TRBJ1-1 NA NA TRBV5-6 TGTGCCAGCAGCTTGGTTCCGACCGGCACTGAAGCTTTCTTT CASSLVPTGTEAFF
TRBJ2-3 NA NA TRBV13 TGTGCCAGCAGCTTAAGGACAGATACGCAGTATTTT CASSLRTDTQYF
TRBJ1-2 NA once TRBV2 TGTGCCAGCAGGAGGGGGGACGGTGCTAACTATGGCTACACCTTC CASRRGDGANYGYTF
TRBJ2-3 NA NA TRBV4-3 TGCGCCAGCAGCCAAGATGGTCGCAGGGAAGATACGCAGTATTTT CASSQDGRREDTQYF
TRBJ2-7 NA NA TRBV7-6 TGTGCCAGCAGCTTCCGCCCGGACAGCTCCTACGAGCAGTACTTC CASSFRPDSSYEQYF
TRBJ2-5 TRBD2 NA TRBV25-1 TGTGCCAGCCCGGGACTAGCGGGGGCCGTAAATCAAGAGACCCAGTACTTC CASPGLAGAVNQETQYF
TRBJ1-4 NA NA TRBV15 TGTGCCACCAGCAAAAGGACCGCCACTAATGAAAAACTGTTTTTT CATSKRTATNEKLFF
TRBJ2-7 NA NA TRBV9 TGTGCCAGCAGCGTAGTTCCGGAGGCTTACGAGCAGTACTTC CASSVVPEAYEQYF
TRBJ2-5 NA NA TRBV7-3 TGTGCCAGCAGCTTAAGGTCGGGGGCTAATTCTGGGACCCAGTACTTC CASSLRSGANSGTQYF
TRBJ2-7 NA NA TRBV19 TGTGCCAGTAGTTCCGCATGGACCCCCGCCTACGAGCAGTACTTC CASSSAWTPAYEQYF
TRBJ1-2 NA NA TRBV28 TGTGCCAGCAGTTTAAGTGCTGGCTACACCTTC CASSLSAGYTF
TRBJ2-1 NA NA TRBV5-1 TGCGCCAGCAGCCCAAGTCCAGGGGATTGGTATGAGCAGTTCTTC CASSPSPGDWYEQFF
TRBJ1-6 NA NA TRBV9 TGTGCCAGCAGCCGAGAGTACATGGCCCCCAATTCACCCCTCCACTTT CASSREYMAPNSPLHF
TRBJ1-4 NA NA TRBV6-6 TGTGCCAGCAGTCTCCCCCCGGGGGGTCGTAATGAAAAACTGTTTTTT CASSLPPGGRNEKLFF
TRBJ1-4 TRBD1 NA TRBV15 TGTGCCACCAGCAGAGACCGGAACCTCAGACAGGGGGGTAATGAAAAACTGTTTTTT CATSRDRNLRQGGNEKLFF
TRBJ2-7 TRBD2 NA TRBV6-1 TGTGCCAGCAGTGATCGGGTAACTAGCGGGAGGACCACGAAGCAGTACTTC CASSDRVTSGRTTKQYF
TRBJ2-7 NA NA TRBV5-6 TGTGCCAGCAGCTTTACAGGGTCCTACGAGCAGTACTTC CASSFTGSYEQYF
TRBJ2-1 NA NA TRBV7-9 TGTGCCAGCAGCTTAGCGCTTTACAATGAGCAGTTCTTC CASSLALYNEQFF
TRBJ1-4 NA NA TRBV7-2 TGTGCCAGCAGCTTAGGCAGGCCTAGTGAAAAACTGTTTTTT CASSLGRPSEKLFF